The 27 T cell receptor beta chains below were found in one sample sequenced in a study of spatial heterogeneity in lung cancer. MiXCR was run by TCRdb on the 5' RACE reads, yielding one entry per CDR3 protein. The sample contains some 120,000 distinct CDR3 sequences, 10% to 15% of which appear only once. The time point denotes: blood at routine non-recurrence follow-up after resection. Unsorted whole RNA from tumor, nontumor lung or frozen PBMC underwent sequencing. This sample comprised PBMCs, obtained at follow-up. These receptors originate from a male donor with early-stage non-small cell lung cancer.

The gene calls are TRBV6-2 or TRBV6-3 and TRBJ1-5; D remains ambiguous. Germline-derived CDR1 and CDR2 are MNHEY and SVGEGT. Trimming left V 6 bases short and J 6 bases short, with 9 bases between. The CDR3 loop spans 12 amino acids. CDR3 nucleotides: TGTGCCAGCAGCATTACAAGTCAGCCCCAGCATTTT. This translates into CASSITSQPQHF.

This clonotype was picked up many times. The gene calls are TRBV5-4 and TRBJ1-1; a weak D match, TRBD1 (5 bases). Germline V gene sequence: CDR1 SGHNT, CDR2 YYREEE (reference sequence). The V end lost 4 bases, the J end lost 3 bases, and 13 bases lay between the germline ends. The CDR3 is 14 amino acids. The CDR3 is CASSNGALDTEAFF. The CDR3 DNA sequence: TGTGCCAGCAGCAACGGGGCGCTGGACACTGAAGCTTTCTTT.

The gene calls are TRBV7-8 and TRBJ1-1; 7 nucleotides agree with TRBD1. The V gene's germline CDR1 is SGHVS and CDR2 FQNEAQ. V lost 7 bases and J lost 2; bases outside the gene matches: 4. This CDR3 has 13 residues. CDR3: CASIHRGNTEAFF. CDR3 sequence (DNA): TGTGCCAGCATCCACAGGGGAAACACTGAAGCTTTCTTT.

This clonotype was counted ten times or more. The CDR3 DNA follows: TGTGCCAGCGGATCCCCGGGTACAAGCTCCTACGAGCAGTACTTC. Protein product: CASGSPGTSSYEQYF. The chain combines TRBV28 with TRBJ2-7, with no clear D. Trimming removed 8 bases from V and 0 bases from J, with 17 bases in between. The CDR3 contains 15 residues. CDR1 is MDHEN and CDR2 is SYDVKM in the germline V gene.

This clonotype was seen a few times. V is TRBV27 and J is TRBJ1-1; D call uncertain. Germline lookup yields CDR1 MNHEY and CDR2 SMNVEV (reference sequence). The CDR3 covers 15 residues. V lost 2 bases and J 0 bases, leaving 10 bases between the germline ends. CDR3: CASSLTPHLNTEAFF. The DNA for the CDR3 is TGTGCCAGCAGTTTAACCCCTCATTTGAACACTGAAGCTTTCTTT.

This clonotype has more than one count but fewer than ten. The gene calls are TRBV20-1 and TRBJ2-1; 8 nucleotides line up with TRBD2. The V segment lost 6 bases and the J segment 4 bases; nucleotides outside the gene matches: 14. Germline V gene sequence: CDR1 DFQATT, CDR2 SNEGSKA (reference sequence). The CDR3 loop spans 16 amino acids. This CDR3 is CSAPRPQRGRYNEQFF. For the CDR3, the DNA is TGCAGTGCCCCCCGGCCTCAGCGGGGGAGATACAATGAGCAGTTCTTC.

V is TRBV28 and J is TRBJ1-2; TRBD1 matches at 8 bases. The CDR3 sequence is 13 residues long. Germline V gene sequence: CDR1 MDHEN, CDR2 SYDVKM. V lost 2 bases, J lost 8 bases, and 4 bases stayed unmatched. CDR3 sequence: CASSLQGARGYTF. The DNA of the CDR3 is TGTGCCAGCAGTTTACAGGGGGCAAGGGGCTACACCTTC.

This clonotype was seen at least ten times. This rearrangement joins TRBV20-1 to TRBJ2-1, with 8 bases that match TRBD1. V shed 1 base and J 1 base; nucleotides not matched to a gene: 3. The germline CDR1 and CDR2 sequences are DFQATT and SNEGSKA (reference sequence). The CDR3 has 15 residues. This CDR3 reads CSARGTGMSYNEQFF. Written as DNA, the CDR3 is TGCAGTGCTAGAGGGACAGGGATGTCCTACAATGAGCAGTTCTTC.

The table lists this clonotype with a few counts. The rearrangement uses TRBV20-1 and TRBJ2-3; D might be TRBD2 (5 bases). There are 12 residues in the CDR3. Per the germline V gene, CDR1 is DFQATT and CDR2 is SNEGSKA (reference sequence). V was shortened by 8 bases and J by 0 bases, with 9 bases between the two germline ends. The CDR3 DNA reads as TGCAGTCCCCCGGGGAGCACAGATACGCAGTATTTT. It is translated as CSPPGSTDTQYF.

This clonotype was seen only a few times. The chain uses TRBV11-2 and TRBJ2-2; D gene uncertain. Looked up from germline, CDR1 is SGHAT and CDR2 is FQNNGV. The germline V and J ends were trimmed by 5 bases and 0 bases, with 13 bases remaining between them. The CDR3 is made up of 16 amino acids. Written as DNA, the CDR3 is TGTGCCAGCAGCAACCGGGTCTCAACGAACACCGGGGAGCTGTTTTTT. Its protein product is CASSNRVSTNTGELFF.

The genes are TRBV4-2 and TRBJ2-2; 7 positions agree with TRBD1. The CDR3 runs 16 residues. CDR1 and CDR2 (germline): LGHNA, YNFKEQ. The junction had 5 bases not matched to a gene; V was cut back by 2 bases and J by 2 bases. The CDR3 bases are TGTGCCAGCAGCCAACGGACAGGCCTAAACACCGGGGAGCTGTTTTTT. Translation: CASSQRTGLNTGELFF.

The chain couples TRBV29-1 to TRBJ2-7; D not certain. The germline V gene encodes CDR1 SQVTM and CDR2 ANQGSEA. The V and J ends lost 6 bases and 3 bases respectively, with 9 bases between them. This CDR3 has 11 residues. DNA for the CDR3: TGCAGCGTCGGCGAGAGCTACGAGCAGTACTTC. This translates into CSVGESYEQYF.

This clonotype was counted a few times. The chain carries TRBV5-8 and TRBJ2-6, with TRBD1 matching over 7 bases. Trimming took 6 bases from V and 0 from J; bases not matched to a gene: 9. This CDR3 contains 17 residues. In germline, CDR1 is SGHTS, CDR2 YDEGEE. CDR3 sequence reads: CASKMTGISSGANVLTF. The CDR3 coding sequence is TGTGCCAGCAAAATGACAGGGATAAGCTCTGGGGCCAACGTCCTGACTTTC. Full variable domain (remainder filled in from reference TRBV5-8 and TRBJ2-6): EAGVTQSPTHLIKTRGQQATLRCSPISGHTSVYWYQQALGLGLQFLLWYDEGEERNRGNFPPRFSGRQFPNYSSELNVNALELEDSALYLCASKMTGISSGANVLTFGAGSRLTVL.

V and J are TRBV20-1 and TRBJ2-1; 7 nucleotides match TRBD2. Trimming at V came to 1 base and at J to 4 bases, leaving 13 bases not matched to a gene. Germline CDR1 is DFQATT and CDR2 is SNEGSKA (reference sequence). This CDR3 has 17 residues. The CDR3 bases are TGCAGTGCTAGAGGTAGTCGGACACGGGGAGGGTACAATGAGCAGTTCTTC. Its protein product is CSARGSRTRGGYNEQFF.

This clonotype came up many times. The CDR3 nucleotides read TGTGCCATCAGTGGAGGGGATAGGTACGAGCAGTACTTC. This sequence encodes CAISGGDRYEQYF. The rearrangement links TRBV10-3 to TRBJ2-7; D possibly uses TRBD1 or TRBD2 (5 bases each). With 4 bases removed from V and 4 bases from J, the gap between germline ends came to 11 bases. Germline V CDR1 and CDR2: ENHRY, SYGVKD. The CDR3 has 13 residues.

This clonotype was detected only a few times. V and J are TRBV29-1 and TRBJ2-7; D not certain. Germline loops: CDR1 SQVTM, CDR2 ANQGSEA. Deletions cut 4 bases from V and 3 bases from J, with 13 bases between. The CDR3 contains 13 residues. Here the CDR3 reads CSVVLPGLYEQYF. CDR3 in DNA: TGCAGCGTTGTTCTGCCGGGCCTCTACGAGCAGTACTTC.

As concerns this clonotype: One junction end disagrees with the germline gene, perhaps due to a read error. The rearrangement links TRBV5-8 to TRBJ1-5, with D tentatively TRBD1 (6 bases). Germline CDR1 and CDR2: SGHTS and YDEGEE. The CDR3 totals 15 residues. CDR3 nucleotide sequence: TGTGCCAGCAGTTCAACGGCGGGCTGGATTGGGGGCCCCCTTTTT. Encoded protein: CASSSTAGWIGGPLF.

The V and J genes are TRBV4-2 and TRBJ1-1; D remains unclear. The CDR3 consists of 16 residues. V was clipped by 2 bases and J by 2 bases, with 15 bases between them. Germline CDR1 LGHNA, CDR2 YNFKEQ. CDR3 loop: CASSQTFRSLNTEAFF. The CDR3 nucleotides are TGTGCCAGCAGCCAAACATTTCGCAGCCTAAACACTGAAGCTTTCTTT.

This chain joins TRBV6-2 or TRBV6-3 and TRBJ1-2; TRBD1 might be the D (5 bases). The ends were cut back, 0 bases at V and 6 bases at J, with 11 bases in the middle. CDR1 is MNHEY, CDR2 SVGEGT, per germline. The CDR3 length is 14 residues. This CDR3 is CASSYSHGRDGYTF. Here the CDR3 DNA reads TGTGCCAGCAGTTACTCGCATGGCAGGGATGGCTACACCTTC.

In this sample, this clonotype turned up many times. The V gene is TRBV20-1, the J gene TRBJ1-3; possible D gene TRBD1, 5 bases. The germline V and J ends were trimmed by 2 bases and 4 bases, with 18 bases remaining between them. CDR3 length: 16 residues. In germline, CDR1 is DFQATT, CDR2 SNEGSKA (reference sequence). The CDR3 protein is CSARNPGRARGNTIYF. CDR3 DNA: TGCAGTGCTAGAAACCCGGGACGCGCCAGGGGAAACACCATATATTTT.

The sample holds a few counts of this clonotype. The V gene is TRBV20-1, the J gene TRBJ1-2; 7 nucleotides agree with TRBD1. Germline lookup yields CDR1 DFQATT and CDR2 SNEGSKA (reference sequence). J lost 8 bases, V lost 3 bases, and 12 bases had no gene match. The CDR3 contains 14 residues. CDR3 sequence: CSARKIGGGRGYTF. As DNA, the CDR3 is TGCAGTGCTAGGAAAATAGGAGGGGGCCGAGGCTACACCTTC.

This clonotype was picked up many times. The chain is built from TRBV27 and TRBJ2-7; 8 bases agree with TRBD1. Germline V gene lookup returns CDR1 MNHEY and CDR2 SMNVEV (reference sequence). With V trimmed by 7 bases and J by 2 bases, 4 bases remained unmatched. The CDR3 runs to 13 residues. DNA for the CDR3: TGTGCCAGCAAGGACAGGGTGGCCTACGAGCAGTACTTC. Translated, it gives CASKDRVAYEQYF.

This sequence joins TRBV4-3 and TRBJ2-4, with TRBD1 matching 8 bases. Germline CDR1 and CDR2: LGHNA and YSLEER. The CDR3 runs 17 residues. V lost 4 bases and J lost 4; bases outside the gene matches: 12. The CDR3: CASSRKTGALGKNIQYF. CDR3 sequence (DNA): TGCGCCAGCAGCCGAAAGACAGGGGCGCTTGGAAAAAACATTCAGTACTTC.

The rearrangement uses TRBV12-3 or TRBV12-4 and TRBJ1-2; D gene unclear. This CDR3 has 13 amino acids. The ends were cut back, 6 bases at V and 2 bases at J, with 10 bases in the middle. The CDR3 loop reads CASSSGENYGYTF. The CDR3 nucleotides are TGTGCCAGCAGCTCCGGGGAAAACTATGGCTACACCTTC.

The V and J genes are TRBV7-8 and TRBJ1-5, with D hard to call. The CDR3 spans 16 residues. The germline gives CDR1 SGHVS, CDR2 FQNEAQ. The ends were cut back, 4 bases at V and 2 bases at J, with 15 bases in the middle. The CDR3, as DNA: TGTGCCAGCAGCTCACGGGAGTTTTCGGGCAATCAGCCCCAGCATTTT. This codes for CASSSREFSGNQPQHF.

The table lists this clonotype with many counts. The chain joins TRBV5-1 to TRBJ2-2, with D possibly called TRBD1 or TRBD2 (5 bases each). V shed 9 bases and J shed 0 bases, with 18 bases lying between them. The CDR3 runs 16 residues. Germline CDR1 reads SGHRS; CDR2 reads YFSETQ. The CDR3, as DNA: TGCGCCACCCGACGGTTGGGACGAACGAACACCGGGGAGCTGTTTTTT. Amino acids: CATRRLGRTNTGELFF.

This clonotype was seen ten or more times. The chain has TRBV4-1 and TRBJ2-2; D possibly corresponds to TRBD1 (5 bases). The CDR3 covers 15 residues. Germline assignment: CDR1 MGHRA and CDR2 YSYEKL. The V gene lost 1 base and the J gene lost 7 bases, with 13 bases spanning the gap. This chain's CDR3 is CASSQARVLGGELFF. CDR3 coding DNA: TGCGCCAGCAGCCAAGCCAGGGTATTAGGCGGGGAGCTGTTTTTT.